Given below is one TCR beta chain in context. CDR1 and CDR2 (germline): SNHLY, FYNNEI. The V segment lost 4 bases and the J segment 3 bases; nucleotides outside the gene matches: 3. The CDR3 extends over 14 amino acids. Original analysis: Using reference gene primer amplification, nucleated cell counts were estimated. Sequencing was performed with immunoSEQ multiplex PCR; in TCRdb, only in-frame clones are kept and a portion is missing. D and trimming were read from the DNA, whereas the V and J calls and clone size are those reported in that table. The table includes about 91,000 clones, approximately 90% detected once. The sample belongs to a study of blood T cell repertoires in COVID-19. About the study: Both acute and convalescent COVID-19 samples were obtained from the United States, Italy and Spain. The cDNA or gDNA used as material had been derived from T cells, B-cell-depleted T cells, or PBMCs.

The source of this sequence is a woman older than 75 with active COVID-19. This rearrangement joins TRBV2 to TRBJ2-7, with 10 bases matching TRBD1. What was sequenced was peripheral blood. The CDR3: CASSVDRGRYEQYF. CDR3 DNA sequence: TGTGCCAGCAGTGTCGACAGGGGGCGCTACGAGCAGTACTTC.